These T cell receptor beta chains were read from a single sample in a study of blood T cells in healthy people across ages. TCRdb reanalysed the 5' RACE reads using MiXCR and keeps one entry per CDR3 protein. The data hold 1,300,000 or so distinct CDR3 sequences, with 59% observed a single time. The sequenced sample consisted of blood. Source of these receptors: a man younger than 35 in good health. Both conserved end residues are trimmed from each CDR3.

j_call | v_call | cdr3_aa
TRBJ1-2 | TRBV20-1 | SASSQANYGYT
TRBJ2-5 | TRBV5-5 | ASSLGPQKTQY
TRBJ2-7 | TRBV7-6 | ASSHSGARDEQY
TRBJ1-2 | TRBV14 | ASSYGHNYGYT
TRBJ2-1 | TRBV5-1 | ASSLIWEEGNEQF
TRBJ2-7 | TRBV4-1 | ASSQAHSTYEQY
TRBJ2-2 | TRBV12-3/TRBV12-4 | ASSPASGTGELF
TRBJ2-5 | TRBV20-1 | SARGQVETQY
TRBJ2-6 | TRBV12-3/TRBV12-4 | ASSLIPGARSGANVLT
TRBJ2-7 | TRBV11-1 | ASIPNRGAPNYEQY
TRBJ2-5 | TRBV20-1 | SAPPGTVETQY
TRBJ2-7 | TRBV10-3 | AISEARFPSYEQY
TRBJ1-4 | TRBV4-2 | ASSLTSGVEKLF
TRBJ2-3 | TRBV2 | ASSEGFRRGADTQY
TRBJ2-1 | TRBV27 | ASSAYDRGNEQF
TRBJ2-1 | TRBV13 | ASSLEDRGSDEQF
TRBJ1-2 | TRBV6-2/TRBV6-3 | ASSYSTGAYGYT
TRBJ2-7 | TRBV11-1 | ASSLDGRGNLGSYEQY
TRBJ2-5 | TRBV20-1 | SALGGWETQY
TRBJ1-1 | TRBV20-1 | SASPPGRNTEAF
TRBJ2-1 | TRBV20-1 | SASSTSGSSNEQF
- | TRBV11-2 | ASSLVPGDQTQY
TRBJ2-4 | TRBV7-9 | ASSDGQGDIQY
TRBJ2-7 | TRBV5-1 | ASSLAGSYEQY
- | TRBV20-1 | SASYLAERTYEQY
TRBJ2-7 | TRBV7-2 | ASSRRAGGSYEQY
TRBJ2-7 | TRBV29-1 | SAAYMGEGGQY
TRBJ1-6 | TRBV6-5 | ASSQTPSGQLH
TRBJ2-5 | TRBV20-1 | SARGTSGVHQKETQY
TRBJ1-1 | TRBV28 | ASSLSGGYGAEAF
- | TRBV6-5 | ASSAGLIKETQY
TRBJ2-3 | TRBV27 | ASSLSAAPSTDTQY
TRBJ1-2 | TRBV28 | ASSLWVRGTQRSPNYGYT
TRBJ2-3 | TRBV9 | ASTRSSTDTQY
- | TRBV3-1 | ASSQEAGTGGNEQY